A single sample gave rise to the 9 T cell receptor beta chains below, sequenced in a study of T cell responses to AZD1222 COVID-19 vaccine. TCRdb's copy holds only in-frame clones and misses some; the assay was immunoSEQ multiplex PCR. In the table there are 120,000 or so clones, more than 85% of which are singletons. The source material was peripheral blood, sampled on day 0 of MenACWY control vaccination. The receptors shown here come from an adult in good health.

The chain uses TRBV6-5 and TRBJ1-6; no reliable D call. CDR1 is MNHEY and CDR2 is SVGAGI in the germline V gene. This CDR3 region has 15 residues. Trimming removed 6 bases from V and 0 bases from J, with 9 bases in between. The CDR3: CASRGMSSYNSPLHF. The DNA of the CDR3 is TGTGCCAGCAGGGGTATGAGCTCCTATAATTCACCCCTCCACTTT.

For the CDR3, the DNA is TGTGCCAGCAGCCTAACAGGGGGTAGGGACGAGCAGTACTTC. This gives the protein CASSLTGGRDEQYF. The rearrangement joins TRBV7-2 to TRBJ2-7; 8 bases match TRBD1. V lost 5 bases to trimming and J lost 5 bases; unmatched junction nucleotides: 8. Germline V gives CDR1 SGHTA, CDR2 FQGNSA. The CDR3 loop spans 14 amino acids.

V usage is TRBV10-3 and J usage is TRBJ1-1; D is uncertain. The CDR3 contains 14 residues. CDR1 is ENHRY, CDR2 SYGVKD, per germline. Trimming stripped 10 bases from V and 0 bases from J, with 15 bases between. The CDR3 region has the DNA TGTGCCACCCGGGAGTGGGTCATGAACACTGAAGCTTTCTTT. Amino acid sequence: CATREWVMNTEAFF.

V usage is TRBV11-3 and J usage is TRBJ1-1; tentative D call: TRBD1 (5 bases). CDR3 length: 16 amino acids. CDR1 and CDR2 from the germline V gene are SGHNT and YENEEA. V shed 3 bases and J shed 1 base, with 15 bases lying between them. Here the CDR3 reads CASSFSLGPRNTEAFF. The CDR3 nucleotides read TGTGCCAGCAGCTTTTCATTGGGACCTAGGAACACTGAAGCTTTCTTT.

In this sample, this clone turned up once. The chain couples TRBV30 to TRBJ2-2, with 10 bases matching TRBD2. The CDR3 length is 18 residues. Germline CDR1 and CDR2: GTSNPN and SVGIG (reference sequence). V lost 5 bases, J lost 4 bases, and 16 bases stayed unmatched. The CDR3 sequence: CAWDGIGEREGRTGELFF. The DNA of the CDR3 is TGTGCCTGGGACGGCATAGGCGAGCGGGAGGGCCGCACCGGGGAGCTGTTTTTT.

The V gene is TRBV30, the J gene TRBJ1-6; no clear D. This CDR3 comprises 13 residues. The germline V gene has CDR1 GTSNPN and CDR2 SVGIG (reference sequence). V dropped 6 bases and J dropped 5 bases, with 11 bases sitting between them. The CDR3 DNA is TGTGCCTGTTCGGGTGGAAATAATTCACCCCTCCACTTT. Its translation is CACSGGNNSPLHF.

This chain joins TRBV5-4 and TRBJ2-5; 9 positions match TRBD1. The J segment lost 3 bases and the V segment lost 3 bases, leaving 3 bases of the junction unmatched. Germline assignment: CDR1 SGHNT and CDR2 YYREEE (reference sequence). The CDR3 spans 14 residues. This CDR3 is CASSSGTGKETQYF. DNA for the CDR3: TGTGCCAGCAGCTCAGGGACAGGGAAAGAGACCCAGTACTTC. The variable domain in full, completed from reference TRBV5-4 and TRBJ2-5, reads ETGVTQSPTHLIKTRGQQVTLRCSSQSGHNTVSWYQQALGQGPQFIFQYYREEENGRGNFPPRFSGLQFPNYSSELNVNALELDDSALYLCASSSGTGKETQYFGPGTRLLVL.

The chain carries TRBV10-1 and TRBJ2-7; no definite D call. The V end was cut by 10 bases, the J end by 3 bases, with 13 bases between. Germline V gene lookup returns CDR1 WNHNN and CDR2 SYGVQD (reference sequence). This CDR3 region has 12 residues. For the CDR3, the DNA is TGCGCCACCTCCCAAGGGAACTACGAGCAGTACTTC. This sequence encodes CATSQGNYEQYF.

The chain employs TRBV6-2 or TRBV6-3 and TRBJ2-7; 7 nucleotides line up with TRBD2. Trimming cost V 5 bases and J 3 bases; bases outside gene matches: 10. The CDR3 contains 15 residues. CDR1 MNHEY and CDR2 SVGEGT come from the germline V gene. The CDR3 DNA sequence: TGTGCCAGCAGTACCAGCGGGAACACTGACTACGAGCAGTACTTC. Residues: CASSTSGNTDYEQYF.